This TCR beta chain was captured in a study of cytomegalovirus exposure and HLA in healthy donors. The study, taken as a whole, reports: By HLA locus, TCR association rates varied in a later analysis, with DRB1 showing the most and HLA-C the fewest. Information on immune exposure was restricted to one variable (CMV serostatus). For cytomegalovirus status, the classifier reportedly gave diagnoses with high specificity and sensitivity.

The CDR3 is 14 residues long. The V gene's germline CDR1 is MDHEN and CDR2 SYDVKM. Trimming removed 3 bases from V and 3 bases from J, with 11 bases in between. Healthy people donating bone marrow made up the donors. The study ran its PCR with 60 Vbeta and 13 Jbeta primers. Measured with immunoSEQ multiplex PCR; TCRdb has only the in-frame clones, and not every one. Among 200,000 to 300,000 clones listed, 82% were seen once. For this clone: What it recognizes is unknown.

Input material: PBMCs. This receptor was identified in a woman between 40 and 55 years old in good health and CMV-seropositive. The chain joins TRBV28 to TRBJ1-1; D ambiguous. Here the CDR3 DNA reads TGTGCCAGCAGTTTCAGGCCCAAGGACACTGAAGCTTTCTTT. This gives the protein CASSFRPKDTEAFF.